At least ten counts were recorded for the clone carrying this T cell receptor (beta chain). Its target is unknown. The junction shows a germline mismatch at one end, possibly a read error. The CDR3 consists of 14 residues. In germline, CDR1 is SSHAT, CDR2 FNYEAQ (reference sequence). In making TCR beta libraries, quantitative 5'-RACE with molecular barcodes was used. TCRdb re-derived calls from the 5' RACE reads in MiXCR, one entry per CDR3 protein. The sample lists more than 650,000 distinct CDR3 sequences; 12% were seen once. This record belongs to a study of CD8 T cells in ankylosing spondylitis. Study-wide findings and caveats: Eight or nine highly homologous variants made up a TCR beta motif that seemed to typify ankylosing spondylitis blood. Both synovial fluid and blood in reactive arthritis had previously been reported to carry some motif variants.

The sequenced sample consisted of blood, either unsorted or a sorted T cell fraction (not recorded which). This sequence joins TRBV7-7 and TRBJ2-3; 8 nucleotides line up with TRBD1. This clonotype was sampled from a male donor with ankylosing spondylitis. The CDR3 here is CASSFTGGTDTQYF. The CDR3 DNA reads TGTGCTAGCAGCTTTACAGGGGGGACAGATACGCAGTATTTT.